Presented here are 12 T cell receptor beta chains from one specimen sequenced in a study of CD8+ T cells in alopecia areata. Markers including CD4, CD8alpha, NKG2D and NKG2ACE guided sorting of pooled cutaneous lymph node cells. After isolation, RNA underwent reverse transcription to generate cDNA as the sequencing template. The table came from immunoSEQ multiplex PCR; TCRdb's copy has only in-frame clones and leaves some out. The counts give 200,000 to 300,000 clones, none of them seen only once; 1.2% is held by the top ten. The sample comprised CD4+ T cells sorted from a lymph node. All receptors come from a C3H/HeJ mouse with alopecia areata. The strain's MHC: H2-k.

In its sample, this clone was seen a few times. The gene symbols are mouse symbols. The read stops 4 residues short of the end of the CDR3; the missing end is completed from the germline J gene. This chain joins TRBV13-1 and TRBJ2-1, with 9 bases fitting TRBD2. Germline V gene data show CDR1 as NSHNY and CDR2 as SYGAGN. With 2 bases clipped from V and 6 bases from J, the junction kept 6 bases outside the gene matches. The CDR3 has 15 amino acids. The sequenced part of the CDR3 DNA is TGTGCCAGCAGTGAGACTGGGGGCGAGAGTGCT. Its translation: CASSETGGESA. The full CDR3 reads CASSETGGESAEQFF.

The sample holds a few counts of this clone. All gene names here are mouse names. CDR3 loop: CASSEGRDSDYTF. The part of the CDR3 DNA that was read is TGTGCCAGCAGTGAGGGCAGGGACTCC. The chain joins TRBV13-3 to TRBJ1-2; D may be TRBD1 (5 bases). The read comes to an end 4 residues before the CDR3 does, leaving the germline J gene to fill in the end. Deletions cut 2 bases from V and 3 bases from J, with 8 bases between. CDR3 length: 13 residues. Germline CDR1 and CDR2: NNHDY and SYVADS.

Note on this clone: Gene names are mouse gene names. The read is 3 residues too short to cover the CDR3 end, so that end is filled in from the germline J gene. The rearrangement uses TRBV5 and TRBJ1-6; possibly TRBD1 for D (6 bases). TRBJ1-6 qualifies as an ORF whose function is uncertain. The V and J ends lost 1 base and 1 base respectively, with 11 bases between them. The CDR3 loop spans 17 amino acids. Germline-derived CDR1 and CDR2 are LGHNA and YNLKQL (reference sequence). Incomplete CDR3 DNA: TGTGCCAGCAGCCAAGTCGGGGGGGGCTCCTATAATTCGCCC. Encoded protein: CASSQVGGGSYNSP. The CDR3, in full, reads CASSQVGGGSYNSPLYF.

As for this clone: Here the gene names and germline are mouse. The read halts 4 residues ahead of the CDR3 end, with the missing end drawn from the germline J gene. V usage is TRBV31 and J usage is TRBJ2-5; D ambiguous. This CDR3 is built from 13 residues. Between the trimmed V and J ends, which lost 0 bases and 0 bases, there was a span of 4 bases. The germline CDR1 and CDR2 sequences are GKSSPN and SITVG. This CDR3 is CAWSLDNQDTQYF. The DNA read from the CDR3 is TGTGCCTGGAGTCTGGATAACCAAGAC.

This clone has a handful of counts. Here the gene names and germline are mouse. Sequencing ends 4 residues short of the CDR3 end; the germline J gene provides the rest. This chain joins TRBV13-3 and TRBJ1-2; 9 bases are shared with TRBD1. Germline CDR1 NNHDY, CDR2 SYVADS. The junction had 2 bases not matched to a gene; V was cut back by 3 bases and J by 2 bases. CDR3 length: 14 residues. CDR3 DNA (partial): TGTGCCAGCAGTGGGGACAGGGCTAACTCC. Translating it yields CASSGDRANS. The entire CDR3 protein is CASSGDRANSDYTF.

This clone was recorded a few times. Germline and genes here are mouse. Read coverage stops 4 residues before the CDR3 terminus; the germline J gene supplies the remainder. V and J are TRBV13-2 and TRBJ2-2; 9 bases fit TRBD2. The CDR3 loop spans 15 amino acids. With V trimmed by 5 bases and J by 4 bases, 6 bases remained unmatched. CDR1 is NNHNN and CDR2 is SYGAGS in the germline V gene (reference sequence). CDR3 sequence: CASGLYWGVTGQLYF. The sequenced part of the CDR3 DNA is TGTGCCAGCGGCCTTTACTGGGGGGTCACCGGG.

This clone was observed a handful of times. Mouse germline and gene names are used. The read gets to within 4 residues of the CDR3 end, and the germline J gene fills in the rest. The chain employs TRBV13-1 and TRBJ2-1; 7 bases line up with TRBD2. This CDR3 has 16 residues. CDR1 is NSHNY, CDR2 SYGAGN, per germline. CDR3 bases read: TGTGCCAGCAGTGATGCCCCGGACTGGAGTATCTCT. This gives the protein CASSDAPDWSIS. The whole CDR3 protein is CASSDAPDWSISEQFF.

This clone was recorded a few times. The gene names here belong to mouse. The sequence runs out 4 residues before the end of the CDR3; the remainder is reconstructed from the germline J gene. The V gene is TRBV5, the J gene TRBJ2-3, with D possibly being TRBD1 (6 bases). V was cut by 4 bases and J by 1 base, with 9 bases left in between. The CDR3 consists of 14 residues. From germline, CDR1 is LGHNA and CDR2 YNLKQL (reference sequence). CDR3 loop: CASSPRTGAETLYF. The covered CDR3 bases are TGTGCCAGCAGCCCTCGGACAGGTGCAGAA.

Turning to this clone: Genes and germline come from the mouse. The CDR3 is cut off 4 residues early in the read; its end comes from the germline J gene. The rearrangement joins TRBV13-2 to TRBJ2-4; TRBD1 matches 8 bases. J gave up 0 bases and V 1 base, and 4 bases lay outside the gene matches. Per germline, CDR1 NNHNN and CDR2 SYGAGS (reference sequence). The CDR3 contains 16 residues. CDR3 bases read: TGTGCCAGCGGTGATCCCAGGGGGCCTAGTCAAAAC. Translation: CASGDPRGPSQN. The CDR3 as a whole reads CASGDPRGPSQNTLYF.

This clone came up a few times. Gene names and germline refer to mouse. Read sequence stops 4 residues before the CDR3 end, and the germline J gene provides the missing end. Additional DNA sequences in this sample encode the identical CDR3. This rearrangement joins TRBV5 to TRBJ2-3; D gene uncertain. The V end was cut by 1 base, the J end by 0 bases, with 8 bases between. Germline CDR1 reads LGHNA; CDR2 reads YNLKQL (reference sequence). The CDR3 extends over 15 amino acids. The CDR3 sequence: CASSQAGPSAETLYF. CDR3 bases read: TGTGCCAGCAGCCAAGCAGGCCCTAGTGCAGAA.

This clone was seen a handful of times. Gene names are mouse gene names. The missing CDR3 end, 3 residues past where the read stops, is filled in from the germline J gene. J is TRBJ1-6 and V is TRBV13-1; D uncertain. TRBJ1-6 is placed among ORFs of uncertain function. V lost 7 bases and J 4 bases, leaving 6 bases between the germline ends. This CDR3 region has 12 residues. The V gene's germline CDR1 is NSHNY and CDR2 SYGAGN. The CDR3 region is CASGGYNSPLYF. The CDR3 bases that were read are TGTGCCAGCGGAGGGTATAATTCGCCC.

A note on this clone: The genes and germline here are from mouse. With the read ending 4 residues before the CDR3 end, the germline J gene is used to fill in that end. The rearrangement links TRBV1 to TRBJ2-5, with TRBD2 matching over 10 bases. CDR1 NSQYPW and CDR2 LRSPGD come from the germline V gene (reference sequence). The ends lost 3 bases at V and 2 bases at J; junction bases unmatched: 2. This CDR3 is 15 amino acids long. The CDR3 sequence is CTCSAWGGAQDTQYF. The DNA read from the CDR3 is TGCACCTGCAGTGCCTGGGGGGGCGCCCAAGAC.